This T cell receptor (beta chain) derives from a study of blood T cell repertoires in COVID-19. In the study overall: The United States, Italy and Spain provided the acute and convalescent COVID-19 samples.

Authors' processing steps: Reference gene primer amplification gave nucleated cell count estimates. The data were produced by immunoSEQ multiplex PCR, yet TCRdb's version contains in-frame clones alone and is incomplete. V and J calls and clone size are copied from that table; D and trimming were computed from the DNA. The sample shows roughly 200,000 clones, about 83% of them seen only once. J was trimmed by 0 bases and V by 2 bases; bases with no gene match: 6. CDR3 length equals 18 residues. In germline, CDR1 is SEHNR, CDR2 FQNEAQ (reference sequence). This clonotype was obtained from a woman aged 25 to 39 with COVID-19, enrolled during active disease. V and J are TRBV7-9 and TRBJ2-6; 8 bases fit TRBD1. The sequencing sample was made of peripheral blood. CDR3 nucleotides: TGTGCCAGCAGCTTAAATGCAGGGGGCTTCTCTGGGGCCAACGTCCTGACTTTC. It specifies CASSLNAGGFSGANVLTF.